The T cell receptor beta chain described here comes from a study of healthy donors' naive CD4 and CD8 T cells. Starting from roughly 0.55 ug of total RNA, TCR libraries were made with linear amplification. TCRdb independently ran MiXCR on the reads; one entry per CDR3 protein. The profile shows about 180,000 distinct CDR3 sequences, around three quarters of them singletons. The CDR3 is 15 amino acids. Per germline, CDR1 GTSNPN and CDR2 SVGIG (reference sequence). V lost 0 bases and J lost 3; bases outside the gene matches: 3. This rearrangement joins TRBV30 to TRBJ2-1; 9 positions agree with TRBD1. Specimen: naive CD4+ and CD8+ T cells sorted from blood, pooled from several donors. This sequence was found in a pool of human donors in good health; the sample pools cells from several healthy donors. DNA of the CDR3: TGTGCCTGGAGTGTACGGACAGGGGTCTACAATGAGCAGTTCTTC. It is translated as CAWSVRTGVYNEQFF.